This entry is about one T cell receptor (beta chain). Its antigen is unknown. Unrecorded immune exposures were likely, despite nominal health at sampling. Germline-derived CDR1 and CDR2 are LNHNV and YYDKDF (reference sequence). V lost 0 bases and J lost 4, with 12 bases in between. The CDR3 loop spans 15 amino acids. Primers for the PCR totalled 60 Vbeta and 13 Jbeta. Clones were read by immunoSEQ multiplex PCR, and TCRdb kept only the in-frame ones, dropping some. The data show 90,000 to 150,000 clones, roughly three quarters seen once. The sample comes from a study of cytomegalovirus exposure and HLA in healthy donors. General study findings and limits: Trimming of TCR beta V- and J-genes showed a link, identified in a later analysis, to a missense DCLRE1C variant. Altogether, 150 or so TCR beta chains were recorded as cytomegalovirus-associated. 87-base-pair reads could not separate some V segments, including TRBV6-2 and TRBV6-3.

The sample taken for sequencing was PBMCs. This receptor was taken from a woman aged 35 to 49 in good health and CMV-seropositive. This sequence joins TRBV15 and TRBJ1-1, with a tentative D call TRBD1 (6 bases). Written as DNA, the CDR3 is TGTGCCACCAGCAGAGATAGGGGGAGGGGCACTGAAGCTTTCTTT. As protein: CATSRDRGRGTEAFF.